This passage covers 24 T cell receptor beta chains from one sample sequenced in a study of T cells expressing NK-cell markers (dated by TCRdb to 2018 to 2020). Libraries were prepared through 5' RACE. TCRdb shows the sequencer as Illumina HiSeq 2000. Each entry corresponds to one CDR3 protein sequence from reads that TCRdb reprocessed, and DNA is not given. The sample table gives about 430,000 distinct CDR3 sequences. The ten largest account for over 1.3% of the sample. The sequenced sample was blood T cells: a sorted CD56 or NKG2C T cell subset, CD4+ or CD8+ T cells, or bulk PBMC T cells (not recorded which). The receptors here all came from a woman in her forties or fifties in good health. Donor details come from another sample of the same person, matched by shared clones.

This chain links TRBV19 with TRBJ1-5; the TRBD1 assignment by TCRdb is unverifiable without DNA. The germline V gene has CDR1 LNHDA and CDR2 SQIVND (reference sequence). The length of the CDR3 is 16 residues. CDR3 protein: CARPGQGSRSNQPQHF. Full variable domain (missing parts from reference TRBV19 and TRBJ1-5): DGGITQSPKYLFRKEGQNVTLSCEQNLNHDAMYWYRQDPGQGLRLIYYSQIVNDFQKGDIAEGYSVSREKKESFPLTVTSAQKNPTAFYLCARPGQGSRSNQPQHFGDGTRLSIL.

The CDR3 here is CASIKEGLAGGPRYNEQFF. The chain combines TRBV21-1 with TRBJ2-1; no DNA is available, so the TRBD2 call from TCRdb remains unchecked. TRBV21-1 corresponds to a pseudogene. The CDR3 runs 19 residues.

The chain recombines TRBV10-3 with TRBJ1-5; TCRdb returns TRBD1, unconfirmable since there is no DNA. Germline lookup yields CDR1 ENHRY and CDR2 SYGVKD. This CDR3 contains 17 residues. The CDR3 is CAISDSGGTDLNQPQHF.

V and J are TRBV5-1 and TRBJ2-4. This CDR3 is built from 13 residues. Germline V gene sequence: CDR1 SGHRS, CDR2 YFSETQ. The CDR3 reads CASSSRVGNIQYF.

The V gene is TRBV12-5, the J gene TRBJ2-1. This CDR3 has 15 amino acids. Germline-derived CDR1 and CDR2 are LGHNT and FRNRAP. CDR3 amino acids: CASGLPFLSYNEQFF.

The chain joins TRBV5-1 to TRBJ2-5. Germline assignment: CDR1 SGHRS and CDR2 YFSETQ. The CDR3 covers 12 residues. The CDR3 sequence is CASSLFKETQYF.

The chain links TRBV2 to TRBJ2-5. Germline V CDR1 and CDR2: SNHLY, FYNNEI. This CDR3 comprises 13 residues. CDR3 residues: CASSGQRQETQYF.

The chain uses TRBV12-3 or TRBV12-4 and TRBJ2-2; TCRdb designates TRBD1, a call that cannot be tested without DNA. This CDR3 spans 15 amino acids. The chain's CDR3 is CASRTAGKGAGELFF.

The CDR3 sequence is CASSPRTGSSGNTIYF. The gene calls are TRBV18 and TRBJ1-3. Per germline, CDR1 KGHSH and CDR2 LQKENI. The CDR3 totals 16 residues. The variable domain in full, with the rest retrieved from reference TRBV18 and TRBJ1-3, is NAGVMQNPRHLVRRRGQEARLRCSPMKGHSHVYWYRQLPEEGLKFMVYLQKENIIDESGMPKERFSAEFPKEGPSILRIQQVVRGDSAAYFCASSPRTGSSGNTIYFGEGSWLTVV.

The V call is TRBV11-2, the J call TRBJ2-5; the TCRdb D gene call, TRBD1, has no DNA to confirm it. This CDR3 is 15 amino acids long. Germline assignment: CDR1 SGHAT and CDR2 FQNNGV. CDR3 residues: CASSLAGQPTETQYF.

The rearrangement joins TRBV30 to TRBJ2-1; TCRdb calls TRBD1, which cannot be checked without DNA. The V gene's germline CDR1 is GTSNPN and CDR2 SVGIG (reference sequence). This CDR3 comprises 14 residues. Here the CDR3 reads CAWSRGHRRNEQFF.

The chain recombines TRBV20-1 with TRBJ2-3; TCRdb's assignment of TRBD2 cannot be checked, as there is no DNA. CDR1 and CDR2 (germline): DFQATT, SNEGSKA (reference sequence). The CDR3 totals 14 residues. CDR3 region: CSASKRASTDTQYF.

The chain employs TRBV7-9 and TRBJ2-1; TCRdb's D call of TRBD1 is untestable without DNA. Germline CDR1 SEHNR, CDR2 FQNEAQ (reference sequence). This CDR3 has 15 amino acids. The CDR3: CASSLKGTVSREQFF.

This chain connects TRBV7-9 to TRBJ1-1; checking the TCRdb D call of TRBD1 is not possible without DNA. CDR3 length: 16 amino acids. CDR1 and CDR2 (germline): SEHNR, FQNEAQ (reference sequence). CDR3 loop: CASSFWGLKANTEAFF.

This chain connects TRBV18 to TRBJ1-2. Germline CDR1 is KGHSH and CDR2 is LQKENI. This CDR3 region has 13 residues. The CDR3 spells CASSPLEFYGYTF.

CDR3 sequence: CASAGASGMNEQFF. The gene calls are TRBV3-1 and TRBJ2-1; the TCRdb call, TRBD2, lacks DNA for checking. The CDR3 is made up of 14 amino acids. Germline loops: CDR1 LGHDT, CDR2 YNNKEL (reference sequence).

This chain connects TRBV11-2 to TRBJ2-3; TCRdb names TRBD1, which stays unverified in the absence of DNA. CDR1 is SGHAT and CDR2 is FQNNGV in the germline V gene. This CDR3 has 15 amino acids. CDR3 sequence: CASTLQGGSTDTQYF.

V gene TRBV21-1 combines with J gene TRBJ2-6; TCRdb indicates TRBD2, and absent DNA this call remains unverified. TRBV21-1 is a pseudogene locus. The CDR3 has 19 residues. This chain's CDR3 is CASSKGGLAGGFGANVLTF.

V gene TRBV4-1 combines with J gene TRBJ1-5; TCRdb proposes TRBD1, but this gene call is untestable without DNA. The CDR3 runs 15 residues. CDR1 is MGHRA and CDR2 is YSYEKL in the germline V gene. Here the CDR3 reads CASSSGHISNQPQHF.

V is TRBV11-2 and J is TRBJ1-2; TCRdb's D call of TRBD1 is untestable without DNA. The germline CDR1 and CDR2 sequences are SGHAT and FQNNGV. The CDR3 is 13 amino acids. The CDR3 protein is CASRVTGVYGYTF.

The J gene is TRBJ2-5, the V gene TRBV7-2; no DNA is available, so the TRBD2 call from TCRdb remains unchecked. Germline V gene sequence: CDR1 SGHTA, CDR2 FQGNSA. The CDR3 runs to 14 residues. This CDR3 reads CASSRPLAEETQYF.

J is TRBJ2-7 and V is TRBV20-1; the D gene TCRdb calls, TRBD2, cannot be checked with no DNA. The CDR3 totals 14 residues. Germline V gene lookup returns CDR1 DFQATT and CDR2 SNEGSKA (reference sequence). The CDR3: CSVRRDSVSYEQYF.

The chain employs TRBV3-1 and TRBJ2-7. The CDR3 contains 15 residues. The germline V gene encodes CDR1 LGHDT and CDR2 YNNKEL (reference sequence). The CDR3 is CASSQVWAETSEQYF.

The rearrangement links TRBV20-1 to TRBJ1-5. The length of the CDR3 is 18 residues. Germline V gives CDR1 DFQATT, CDR2 SNEGSKA (reference sequence). CDR3 in amino acids: CSARDLSRRLLSNQPQHF.